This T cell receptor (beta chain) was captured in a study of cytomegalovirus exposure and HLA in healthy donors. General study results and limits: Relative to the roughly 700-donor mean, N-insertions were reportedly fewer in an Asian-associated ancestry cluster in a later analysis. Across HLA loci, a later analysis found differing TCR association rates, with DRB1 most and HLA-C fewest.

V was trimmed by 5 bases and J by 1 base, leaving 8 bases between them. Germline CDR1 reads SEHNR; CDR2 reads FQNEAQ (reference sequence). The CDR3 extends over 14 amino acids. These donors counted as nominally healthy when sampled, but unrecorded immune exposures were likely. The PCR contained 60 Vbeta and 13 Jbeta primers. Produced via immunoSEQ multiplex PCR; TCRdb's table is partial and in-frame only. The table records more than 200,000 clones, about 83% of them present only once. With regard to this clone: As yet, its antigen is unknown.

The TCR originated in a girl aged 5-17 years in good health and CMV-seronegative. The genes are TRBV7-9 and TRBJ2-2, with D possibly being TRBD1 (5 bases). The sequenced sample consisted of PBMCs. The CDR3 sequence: CASSEQGNTGELFF. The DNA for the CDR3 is TGTGCCAGCAGCGAGCAGGGGAACACCGGGGAGCTGTTTTTT.